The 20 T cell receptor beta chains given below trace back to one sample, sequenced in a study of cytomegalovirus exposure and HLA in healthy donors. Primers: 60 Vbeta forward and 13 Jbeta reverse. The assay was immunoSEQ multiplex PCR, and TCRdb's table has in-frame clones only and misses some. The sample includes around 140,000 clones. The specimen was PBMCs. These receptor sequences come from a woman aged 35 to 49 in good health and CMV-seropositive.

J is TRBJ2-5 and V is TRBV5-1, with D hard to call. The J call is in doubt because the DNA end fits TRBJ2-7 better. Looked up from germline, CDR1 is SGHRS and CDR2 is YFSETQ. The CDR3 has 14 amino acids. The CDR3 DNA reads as TGCGCCAGCAGCGAGTATAGAAGCTCCTACGAGCAGTACTTC. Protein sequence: CASSEYRSSYEQYF.

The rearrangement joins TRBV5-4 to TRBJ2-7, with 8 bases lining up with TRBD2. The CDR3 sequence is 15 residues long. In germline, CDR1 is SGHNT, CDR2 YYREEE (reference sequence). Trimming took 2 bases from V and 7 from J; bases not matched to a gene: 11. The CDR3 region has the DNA TGTGCCAGCAGCTTATCCTTAGCGGGACCTTATGAGCAGTACTTC. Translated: CASSLSLAGPYEQYF. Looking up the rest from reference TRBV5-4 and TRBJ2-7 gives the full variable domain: ETGVTQSPTHLIKTRGQQVTLRCSSQSGHNTVSWYQQALGQGPQFIFQYYREEENGRGNFPPRFSGLQFPNYSSELNVNALELDDSALYLCASSLSLAGPYEQYFGPGTRLTVT.

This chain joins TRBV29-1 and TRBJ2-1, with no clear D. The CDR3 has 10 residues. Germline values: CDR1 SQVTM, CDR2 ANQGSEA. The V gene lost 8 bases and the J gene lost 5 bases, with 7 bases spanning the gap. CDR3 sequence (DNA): TGCAGCATTGCCGACAATGAGCAGTTCTTC. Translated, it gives CSIADNEQFF.

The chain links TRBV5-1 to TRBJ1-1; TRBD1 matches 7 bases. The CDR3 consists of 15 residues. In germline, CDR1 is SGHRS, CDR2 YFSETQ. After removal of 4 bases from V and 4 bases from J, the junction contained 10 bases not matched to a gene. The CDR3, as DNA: TGCGCCAGCAGCAGGGCAGGGGGTATGGGCACTGAAGCTTTCTTT. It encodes CASSRAGGMGTEAFF.

The CDR3 nucleotides read TGTGCCAGCAGCGTAGGTTCCAGGCCAGGAGGATTTCACACTGAAGCTTTCTTT. Encoded protein: CASSVGSRPGGFHTEAFF. The chain joins TRBV9 to TRBJ1-1; no clear D. Trimming removed 0 bases at V and 3 bases at J, with 21 bases between. The CDR3 has 18 residues. Germline V gene data show CDR1 as SGDLS and CDR2 as YYNGEE.

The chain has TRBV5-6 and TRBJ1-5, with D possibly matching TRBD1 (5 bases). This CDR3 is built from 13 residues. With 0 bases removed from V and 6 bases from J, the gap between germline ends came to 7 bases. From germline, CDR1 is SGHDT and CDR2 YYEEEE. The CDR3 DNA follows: TGTGCCAGCAGCTTGGGGGGGGGTCAGCCCCAGCATTTT. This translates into CASSLGGGQPQHF.

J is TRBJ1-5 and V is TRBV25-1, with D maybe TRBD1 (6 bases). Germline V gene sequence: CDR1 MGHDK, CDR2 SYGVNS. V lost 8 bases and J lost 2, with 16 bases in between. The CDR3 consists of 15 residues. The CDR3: CASVGQGTGNQPQHF. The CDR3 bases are TGTGCCAGCGTTGGGCAGGGGACGGGCAATCAGCCCCAGCATTTT.

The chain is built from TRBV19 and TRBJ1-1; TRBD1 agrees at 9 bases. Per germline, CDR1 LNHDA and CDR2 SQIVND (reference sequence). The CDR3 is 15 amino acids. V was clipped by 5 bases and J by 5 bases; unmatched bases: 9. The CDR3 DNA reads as TGTGCCAGTAGTTCGAGGACAGGGGTGTGGACTGAAGCTTTCTTT. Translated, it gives CASSSRTGVWTEAFF. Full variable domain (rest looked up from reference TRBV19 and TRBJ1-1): DGGITQSPKYLFRKEGQNVTLSCEQNLNHDAMYWYRQDPGQGLRLIYYSQIVNDFQKGDIAEGYSVSREKKESFPLTVTSAQKNPTAFYLCASSSRTGVWTEAFFGQGTRLTVV.

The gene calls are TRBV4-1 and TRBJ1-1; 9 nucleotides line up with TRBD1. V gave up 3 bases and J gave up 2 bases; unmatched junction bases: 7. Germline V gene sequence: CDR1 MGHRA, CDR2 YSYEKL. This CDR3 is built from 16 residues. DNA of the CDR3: TGCGCCAGCAGCCACCGGGACAGGGTTTATAACACTGAAGCTTTCTTT. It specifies CASSHRDRVYNTEAFF.

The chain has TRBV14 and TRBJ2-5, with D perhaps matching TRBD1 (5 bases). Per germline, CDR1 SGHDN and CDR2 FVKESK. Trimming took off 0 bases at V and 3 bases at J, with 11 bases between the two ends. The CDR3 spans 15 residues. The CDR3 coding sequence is TGTGCCAGCAGCCAAGAGGACAACTCTGAAGAGACCCAGTACTTC. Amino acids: CASSQEDNSEETQYF.

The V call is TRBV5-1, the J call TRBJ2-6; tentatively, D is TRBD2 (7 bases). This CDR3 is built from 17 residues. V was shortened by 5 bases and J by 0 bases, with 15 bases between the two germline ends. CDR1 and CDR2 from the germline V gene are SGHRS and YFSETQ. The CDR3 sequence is CASSSGGGGSGANVLTF. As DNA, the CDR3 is TGCGCCAGCAGTTCGGGGGGAGGGGGCTCTGGGGCCAACGTCCTGACTTTC.

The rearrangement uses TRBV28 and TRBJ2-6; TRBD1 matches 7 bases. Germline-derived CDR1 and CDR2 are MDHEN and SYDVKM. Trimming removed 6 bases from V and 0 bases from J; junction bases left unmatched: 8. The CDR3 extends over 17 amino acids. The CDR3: CASRAGTVISGANVLTF. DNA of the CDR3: TGTGCCAGCAGGGCCGGGACAGTAATCTCTGGGGCCAACGTCCTGACTTTC.

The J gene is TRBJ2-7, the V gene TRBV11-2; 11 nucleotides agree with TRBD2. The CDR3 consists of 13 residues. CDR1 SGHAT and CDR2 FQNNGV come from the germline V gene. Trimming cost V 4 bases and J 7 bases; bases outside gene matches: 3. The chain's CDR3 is CASSSGLAAEQYF. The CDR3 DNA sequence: TGTGCCAGCAGCTCGGGACTAGCGGCAGAGCAGTACTTC.

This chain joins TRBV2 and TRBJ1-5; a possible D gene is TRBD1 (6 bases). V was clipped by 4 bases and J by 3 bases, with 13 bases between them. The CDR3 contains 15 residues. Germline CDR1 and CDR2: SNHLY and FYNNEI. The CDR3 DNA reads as TGTGCCAGCAGTGGGGGGGGGCGAGTCAATCAGCCCCAGCATTTT. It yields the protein CASSGGGRVNQPQHF.

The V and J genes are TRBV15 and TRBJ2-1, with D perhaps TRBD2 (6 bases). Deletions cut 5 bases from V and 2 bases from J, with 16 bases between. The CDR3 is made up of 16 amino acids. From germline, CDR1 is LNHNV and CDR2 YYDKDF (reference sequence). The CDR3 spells CATSPAGRRAYNEQFF. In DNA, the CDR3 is TGTGCCACCAGCCCCGCGGGGAGGCGAGCCTACAATGAGCAGTTCTTC.

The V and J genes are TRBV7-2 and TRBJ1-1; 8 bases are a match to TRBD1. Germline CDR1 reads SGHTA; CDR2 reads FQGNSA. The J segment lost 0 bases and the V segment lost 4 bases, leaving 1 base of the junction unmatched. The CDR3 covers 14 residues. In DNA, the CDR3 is TGTGCCAGCAGCTCGGACAGGGTGAACACTGAAGCTTTCTTT. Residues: CASSSDRVNTEAFF.

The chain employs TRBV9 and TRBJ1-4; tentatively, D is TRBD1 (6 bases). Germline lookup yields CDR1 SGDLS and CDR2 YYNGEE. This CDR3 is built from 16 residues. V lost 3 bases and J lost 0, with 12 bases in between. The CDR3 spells CASSAGTSATNEKLFF. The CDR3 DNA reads TGTGCCAGCAGCGCCGGGACATCTGCAACTAATGAAAAACTGTTTTTT. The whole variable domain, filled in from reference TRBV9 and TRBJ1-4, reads DSGVTQTPKHLITATGQRVTLRCSPRSGDLSVYWYQQSLDQGLQFLIQYYNGEERAKGNILERFSAQQFPDLHSELNLSSLELGDSALYFCASSAGTSATNEKLFFGSGTQLSVL.

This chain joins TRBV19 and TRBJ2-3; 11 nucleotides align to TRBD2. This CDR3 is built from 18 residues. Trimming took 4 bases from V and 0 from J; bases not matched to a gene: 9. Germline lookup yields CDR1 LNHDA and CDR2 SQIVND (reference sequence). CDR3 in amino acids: CASSTLLIAGGSTDTQYF. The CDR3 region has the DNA TGTGCCAGTAGTACCCTCCTCATAGCGGGAGGGAGCACAGATACGCAGTATTTT.

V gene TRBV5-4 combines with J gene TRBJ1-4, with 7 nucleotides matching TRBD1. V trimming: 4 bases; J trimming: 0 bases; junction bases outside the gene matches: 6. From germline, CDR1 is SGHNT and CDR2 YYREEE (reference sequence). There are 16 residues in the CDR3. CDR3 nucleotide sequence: TGTGCCAGCAGCGGATCGGACAGGTCAACTAATGAAAAACTGTTTTTT. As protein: CASSGSDRSTNEKLFF.

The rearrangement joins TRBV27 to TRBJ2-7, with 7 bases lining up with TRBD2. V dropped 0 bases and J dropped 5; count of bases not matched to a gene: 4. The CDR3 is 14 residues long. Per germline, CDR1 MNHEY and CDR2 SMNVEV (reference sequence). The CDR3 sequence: CASSLSGGSNEQYF. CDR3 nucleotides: TGTGCCAGCAGTTTATCTGGCGGGAGCAACGAGCAGTACTTC.